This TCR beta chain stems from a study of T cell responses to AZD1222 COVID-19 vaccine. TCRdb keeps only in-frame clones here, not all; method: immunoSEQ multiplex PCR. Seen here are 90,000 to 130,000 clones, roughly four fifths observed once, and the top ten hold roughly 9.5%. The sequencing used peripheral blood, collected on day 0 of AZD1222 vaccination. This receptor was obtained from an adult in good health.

CDR3 sequence: CASSLAPTRYEQYF. DNA of the CDR3: TGTGCCAGCAGTTTGGCCCCTACTAGGTACGAGCAGTACTTC. J is TRBJ2-7 and V is TRBV28, with a possible D match to TRBD2 (5 bases). CDR1 is MDHEN, CDR2 SYDVKM, per germline. There are 14 residues in the CDR3. Trimming took 3 bases from V and 4 from J, leaving 13 bases between them.